The 22 T cell receptor beta chains listed next were all sequenced from one sample in a study of shared clonotypes between healthy human individuals. Profiled with immunoSEQ multiplex PCR; TCRdb holds only in-frame clones, not every one. The table lists approximately 640,000 clones, around 72% of them singletons, with under 2% in the top ten. Sequenced material: memory CD4+ T cells sorted from blood. The subset denotes: CD45RA-negative fraction. The origin of the receptors is a woman younger than 45 in good health.

The rearrangement joins TRBV5-6 to TRBJ1-5; D perhaps matches TRBD1 (6 bases). There are 15 residues in the CDR3. Trimming left V 4 bases short and J 2 bases short, with 13 bases between. From germline, CDR1 is SGHDT and CDR2 YYEEEE. DNA for the CDR3: TGTGCCAGCAGCCCCCGGGGGGGGCGCAATCAGCCCCAGCATTTT. Translation: CASSPRGGRNQPQHF.

The gene calls are TRBV27 and TRBJ2-1; D not certain. CDR3 size: 15 residues. Germline CDR1 and CDR2: MNHEY and SMNVEV (reference sequence). V was shortened by 3 bases and J by 0 bases, with 9 bases between the two germline ends. The CDR3 protein is CASSFRRSSYNEQFF. Written as DNA, the CDR3 is TGTGCCAGCAGTTTCCGGCGGAGCTCCTACAATGAGCAGTTCTTC.

This clone has a single count. The chain employs TRBV7-2 and TRBJ1-4; D uncertain. This CDR3 region has 15 residues. V was clipped by 1 base and J by 7 bases, with 13 bases between them. The germline CDR1 and CDR2 sequences are SGHTA and FQGNSA. The chain's CDR3 is CASSLGPASGEKLFF. The DNA for the CDR3 is TGTGCCAGCAGCTTAGGACCAGCTTCGGGTGAAAAACTGTTTTTT.

The gene calls are TRBV28 and TRBJ2-7; 8 bases fit TRBD2. The length of the CDR3 is 15 residues. With V trimmed by 5 bases and J by 4 bases, 10 bases remained unmatched. The germline gives CDR1 MDHEN, CDR2 SYDVKM. Written as DNA, the CDR3 is TGTGCCAGCAGTCCGCTTCTAGCGGGTAAATACGAGCAGTACTTC. Translation gives CASSPLLAGKYEQYF.

The rearrangement links TRBV5-1 to TRBJ2-7; D may be TRBD1 or TRBD2 (5 bases each). Germline V gives CDR1 SGHRS, CDR2 YFSETQ. V was trimmed by 5 bases and J by 0 bases, leaving 12 bases between them. This CDR3 spans 14 amino acids. The CDR3 nucleotides read TGCGCCAGCAGACCGGGGCCCAGCTCCTACGAGCAGTACTTC. Translation: CASRPGPSSYEQYF.

There are a few counts of this clone. The chain uses TRBV7-9 and TRBJ2-4; 7 nucleotides align to TRBD2. The CDR3 totals 17 residues. Germline lookup yields CDR1 SEHNR and CDR2 FQNEAQ (reference sequence). Unmatched junction bases numbered 7, after V lost 0 bases and J lost 2 bases. CDR3 protein: CASSLAGGSRTKNIQYF. In DNA, the CDR3 is TGTGCCAGCAGCTTAGCTGGCGGGAGTAGAACCAAAAACATTCAGTACTTC.

As concerns this clone: This may be a read error, as it is one base from a much larger clone. At the DNA level, this CDR3 is encoded by other sequences in the same sample as well. The J gene is TRBJ1-1, the V gene TRBV7-3; D not resolved. CDR3 length: 13 residues. The V and J ends lost 5 bases and 3 bases respectively, with 10 bases between them. In germline, CDR1 is SGHTA, CDR2 FQGTGA. CDR3 DNA: TGTGCCAGCAGCACCCAACGGGACACTGAAGCTTTCTTT. It codes for CASSTQRDTEAFF.

The chain has TRBV7-2 and TRBJ2-7, with a tentative D call TRBD1 (5 bases). Germline-derived CDR1 and CDR2 are SGHTA and FQGNSA. The CDR3 runs to 14 residues. The V gene lost 1 base and the J gene lost 3 bases, with 10 bases spanning the gap. The CDR3 spells CASSLDQGVYEQYF. The CDR3 region has the DNA TGTGCCAGCAGCTTAGACCAGGGCGTCTACGAGCAGTACTTC.

The genes are TRBV7-9 and TRBJ1-4; D not resolved. Deletions cut 1 base from V and 13 bases from J, with 16 bases between. CDR1 and CDR2 from the germline V gene are SEHNR and FQNEAQ (reference sequence). There are 14 residues in the CDR3. Here the CDR3 reads CASSLDSARNGLFF. CDR3 nucleotides: TGTGCCAGCAGCTTAGATTCGGCCCGAAACGGACTGTTTTTT.

The genes are TRBV20-1 and TRBJ2-1; D not resolved. The germline V gene has CDR1 DFQATT and CDR2 SNEGSKA (reference sequence). The CDR3 totals 11 residues. Deletions cut 0 bases from V and 8 bases from J, with 5 bases between. In DNA form, the CDR3 reads TGCAGTGCTAGAGATCTCCATGAGCAGTTCTTC. It yields the protein CSARDLHEQFF.

The V call is TRBV2, the J call TRBJ1-4; 7 bases fit TRBD1. CDR1 SNHLY and CDR2 FYNNEI come from the germline V gene. CDR3 length equals 15 residues. V lost 6 bases and J lost 5; bases outside the gene matches: 9. CDR3 coding DNA: TGTGCCAGCAGACGCCGGGACAGCTCGAATGAAAAACTGTTTTTT. Protein product: CASRRRDSSNEKLFF.

The chain recombines TRBV6-6 with TRBJ2-1, with 8 nucleotides matching TRBD2. The V segment lost 8 bases and the J segment 10 bases; nucleotides outside the gene matches: 13. Germline V CDR1 and CDR2: MNHNY, SVGAGI (reference sequence). The CDR3 runs to 14 residues. CDR3 sequence: CASGTSGLVQEQFF. The CDR3 DNA sequence: TGTGCCAGCGGAACTAGCGGACTCGTCCAGGAGCAGTTCTTC.

This chain uses TRBV7-6 with TRBJ1-1, with D uncertain. The length of the CDR3 is 13 residues. Trimming took off 3 bases at V and 1 base at J, with 6 bases between the two ends. Germline CDR1 reads SGHVS; CDR2 reads FNYEAQ. The DNA of the CDR3 is TGTGCCAGCAGCTTTCACGAGAACACTGAAGCTTTCTTT. Translation: CASSFHENTEAFF.

J is TRBJ2-3 and V is TRBV28; no definite D call. Germline V gene sequence: CDR1 MDHEN, CDR2 SYDVKM. The CDR3 runs to 15 residues. V shed 3 bases and J shed 2 bases, with 12 bases lying between them. DNA of the CDR3: TGTGCCAGCAGTTTGTCCCTGACCTTCACAGATACGCAGTATTTT. This encodes CASSLSLTFTDTQYF.

The J gene is TRBJ2-1, the V gene TRBV7-2; 10 bases match TRBD2. The CDR3 has 17 residues. V dropped 2 bases and J dropped 7; count of bases not matched to a gene: 11. CDR1 is SGHTA and CDR2 is FQGNSA in the germline V gene. The CDR3 DNA reads TGTGCCAGCAGCTTAATCCCGCTAGCGGGAGTTGTGAATGAGCAGTTCTTC. Translation gives CASSLIPLAGVVNEQFF.

CDR3 sequence reads: CASSGYQTEGANTGELFF. CDR3 in DNA: TGTGCCAGCAGCGGATACCAGACTGAGGGGGCGAACACCGGGGAGCTGTTTTTT. The chain uses TRBV7-8 and TRBJ2-2; possibly TRBD1 for D (6 bases). Germline loops: CDR1 SGHVS, CDR2 FQNEAQ. The CDR3 runs 18 residues. V was pared by 5 bases and J by 0 bases, with 19 bases between. The full variable domain, with the rest looked up from reference TRBV7-8 and TRBJ2-2, is GAGVSQSPRYKVAKRGQDVALRCDPISGHVSLFWYQQALGQGPEFLTYFQNEAQLDKSGLPSDRFFAERPEGSVSTLKIQRTQQEDSAVYLCASSGYQTEGANTGELFFGEGSRLTVL.

The V call is TRBV5-1, the J call TRBJ1-1; unclear D gene. Germline V CDR1 and CDR2: SGHRS, YFSETQ. The CDR3 is made up of 15 amino acids. V dropped 1 base and J dropped 0 bases, with 10 bases sitting between them. The CDR3 DNA follows: TGCGCCAGCAGCTTGTCGGCGGGGATGAACACTGAAGCTTTCTTT. This translates into CASSLSAGMNTEAFF.

The chain has TRBV27 and TRBJ2-7, with 8 bases lining up with TRBD1. CDR3 size: 14 residues. With 5 bases clipped from V and 2 bases from J, the junction kept 5 bases outside the gene matches. Germline CDR1 and CDR2: MNHEY and SMNVEV (reference sequence). This chain's CDR3 is CASSARGRTYEQYF. Here the CDR3 DNA reads TGTGCCAGCAGTGCCAGGGGGCGAACCTACGAGCAGTACTTC.

In its sample, this clone was seen a few times. Distinct nucleotide sequences in the sample also encode this CDR3. The V call is TRBV5-1, the J call TRBJ2-3; D might be TRBD1 (6 bases). Between the trimmed V and J ends, which lost 4 bases and 2 bases, there was a span of 11 bases. Germline V gene lookup returns CDR1 SGHRS and CDR2 YFSETQ. This CDR3 region has 14 residues. The CDR3 spells CASSPGTLTDTQYF. CDR3 nucleotides: TGCGCCAGCAGCCCCGGGACACTCACAGATACGCAGTATTTT. Together with reference TRBV5-1 and TRBJ2-3, the CDR3 gives the full variable domain: KAGVTQTPRYLIKTRGQQVTLSCSPISGHRSVSWYQQTPGQGLQFLFEYFSETQRNKGNFPGRFSGRQFSNSRSEMNVSTLELGDSALYLCASSPGTLTDTQYFGPGTRLTVL.

A few counts support this clone. The chain recombines TRBV7-9 with TRBJ1-2; D unclear. Germline CDR1 is SEHNR and CDR2 is FQNEAQ (reference sequence). The V and J ends lost 0 bases and 8 bases respectively, with 10 bases between them. CDR3 length: 13 amino acids. CDR3 sequence reads: CASSLAGSSGYTF. Here the CDR3 DNA reads TGTGCCAGCAGCTTAGCGGGTTCGTCCGGCTACACCTTC.

With respect to this clone: This sequence may be a read error, since a much larger clone differs from it by one base. Additional DNA sequences in this sample encode the identical CDR3. The V call is TRBV15, the J call TRBJ2-3; D not resolved. Trimming removed 0 bases from V and 3 bases from J, with 1 base in between. CDR1 LNHNV and CDR2 YYDKDF come from the germline V gene (reference sequence). The CDR3 runs to 12 residues. The CDR3 DNA sequence: TGTGCCACCAGCAGAGATACAGATACGCAGTATTTT. Translated: CATSRDTDTQYF.

The count of this clone is one. The rearrangement uses TRBV4-1 and TRBJ2-3; D remains ambiguous. The V and J ends lost 2 bases and 0 bases respectively, with 12 bases between them. This CDR3 is 16 amino acids long. Germline-derived CDR1 and CDR2 are MGHRA and YSYEKL. The CDR3 DNA reads as TGCGCCAGCAGCCAAAAAGGAGTCAGCAGCACAGATACGCAGTATTTT. Protein sequence: CASSQKGVSSTDTQYF.